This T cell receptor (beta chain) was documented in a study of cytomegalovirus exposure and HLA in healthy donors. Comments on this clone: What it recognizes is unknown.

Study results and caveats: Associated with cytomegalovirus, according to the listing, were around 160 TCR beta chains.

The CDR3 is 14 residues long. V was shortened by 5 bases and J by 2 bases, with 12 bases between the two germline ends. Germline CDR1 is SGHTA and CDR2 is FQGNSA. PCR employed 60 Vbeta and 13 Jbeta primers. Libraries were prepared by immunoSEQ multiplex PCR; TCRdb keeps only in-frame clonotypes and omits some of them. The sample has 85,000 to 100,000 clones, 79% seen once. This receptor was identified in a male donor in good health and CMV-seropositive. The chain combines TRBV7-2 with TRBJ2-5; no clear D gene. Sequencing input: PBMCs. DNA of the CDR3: TGTGCCAGCAGCCTTAGGAGTTTTCAAGAGACCCAGTACTTC. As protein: CASSLRSFQETQYF.